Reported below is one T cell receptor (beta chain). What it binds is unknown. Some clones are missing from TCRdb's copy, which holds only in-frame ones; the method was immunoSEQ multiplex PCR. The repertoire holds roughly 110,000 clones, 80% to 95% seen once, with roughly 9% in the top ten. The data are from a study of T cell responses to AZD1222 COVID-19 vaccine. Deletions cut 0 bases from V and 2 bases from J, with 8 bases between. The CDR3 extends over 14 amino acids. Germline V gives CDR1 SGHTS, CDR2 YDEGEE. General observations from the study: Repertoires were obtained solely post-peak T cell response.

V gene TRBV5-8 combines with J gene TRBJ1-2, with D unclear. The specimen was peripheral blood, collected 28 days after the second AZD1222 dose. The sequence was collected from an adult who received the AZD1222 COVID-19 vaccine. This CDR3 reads CASSLGPSNYGYTF. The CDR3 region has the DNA TGTGCCAGCAGCTTGGGACCGTCGAACTATGGCTACACCTTC.